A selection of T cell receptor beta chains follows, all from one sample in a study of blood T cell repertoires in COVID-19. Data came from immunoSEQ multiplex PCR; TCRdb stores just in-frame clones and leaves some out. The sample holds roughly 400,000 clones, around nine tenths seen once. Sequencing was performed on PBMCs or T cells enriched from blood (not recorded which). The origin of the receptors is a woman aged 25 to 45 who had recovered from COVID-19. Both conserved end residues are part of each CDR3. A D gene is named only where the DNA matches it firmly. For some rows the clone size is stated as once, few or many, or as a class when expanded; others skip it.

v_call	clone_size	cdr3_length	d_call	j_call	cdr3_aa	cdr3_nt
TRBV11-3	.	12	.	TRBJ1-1	CASSLDGTEAFF	TGTGCCAGCAGCTTAGACGGGACAGAAGCTTTCTTT
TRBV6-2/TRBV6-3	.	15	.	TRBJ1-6	CASSYVVETARPLHF	TGTGCCAGCAGTTACGTCGTCGAGACAGCGAGACCCCTCCACTTT
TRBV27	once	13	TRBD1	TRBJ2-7	CASSQGGPYEQYF	TGTGCCAGCAGTCAAGGGGGCCCCTACGAGCAGTACTTC
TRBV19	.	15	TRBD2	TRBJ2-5	CASSRKGTNQETQYF	TGTGCCAGTAGTAGAAAAGGGACTAACCAAGAGACCCAGTACTTC
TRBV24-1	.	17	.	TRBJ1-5	CATSDLILTGGSQPQHF	TGTGCCACCAGTGATTTGATCTTGACAGGTGGGAGTCAGCCCCAGCATTTT
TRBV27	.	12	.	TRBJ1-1	CASRGSGDEAFF	TGTGCCAGCAGGGGGTCGGGGGATGAAGCTTTCTTT
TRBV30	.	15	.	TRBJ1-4	CAWSVRGDLNEKLFF	TGTGCCTGGAGTGTACGGGGGGACTTAAATGAAAAACTGTTTTTT
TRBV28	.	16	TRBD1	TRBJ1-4	CASSLWAGTANEKLFF	TGTGCCAGCAGTTTATGGGCCGGGACAGCTAATGAAAAACTGTTTTTT
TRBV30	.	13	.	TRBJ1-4	CAWSKGVSEKLFF	TGTGCCTGGAGTAAAGGGGTTAGCGAAAAACTGTTTTTT
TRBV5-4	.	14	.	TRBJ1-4	CASSLRGPGEKLFF	TGTGCCAGCAGCTTGAGAGGGCCTGGTGAAAAACTGTTTTTT
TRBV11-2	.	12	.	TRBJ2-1	CASSPNYNEQFF	TGTGCCAGCAGCCCCAATTACAATGAGCAGTTCTTC
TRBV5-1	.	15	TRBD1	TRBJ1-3	CASSRGDRVGNTIYF	TGCGCCAGCAGCCGGGGGGACAGGGTTGGAAACACCATATATTTT
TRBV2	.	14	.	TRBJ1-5	CASSRQASNQPQHF	TGTGCCAGCAGCCGACAGGCGAGCAATCAGCCCCAGCATTTT
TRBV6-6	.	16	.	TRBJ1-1	CASTSRAGQMNTEAFF	TGTGCCAGCACCTCAAGGGCTGGACAAATGAACACTGAAGCTTTCTTT
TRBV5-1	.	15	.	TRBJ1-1	CASSFLERLDTEAFF	TGCGCCAGCAGCTTTCTTGAGCGTTTGGACACTGAAGCTTTCTTT
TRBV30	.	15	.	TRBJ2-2	CAWRRGGQGTGELFF	TGTGCCTGGAGGAGGGGGGGGCAGGGCACCGGGGAGCTGTTTTTT